The 9 T cell receptor beta chains below were found in one sample sequenced in a study of response to subunit inactivated influenza vaccine. TCRdb redid the calling of the RT-PCR reads with MiXCR, one entry per CDR3 protein. In the table there are about 520,000 distinct CDR3 sequences, around 7.9% of which are singletons. The sample in question was PBMCs from blood, obtained less than 30 months after vaccination. The receptor set was obtained from a man aged 50 to 75 who received an inactivated influenza vaccine.

The chain couples TRBV6-5 to TRBJ2-7; 7 nucleotides line up with TRBD2. This CDR3 region has 15 residues. J gave up 3 bases and V 2 bases, and 7 bases lay outside the gene matches. The germline V gene has CDR1 MNHEY and CDR2 SVGAGI. The CDR3 coding sequence is TGTGCCAGCAGTTACATCTCGGGAGGCGGCTACGAGCAGTACTTC. Translating it yields CASSYISGGGYEQYF.

The rearrangement uses TRBV4-1 and TRBJ2-7; no clear D. V lost 0 bases, J lost 3 bases, and 6 bases lay in between. The CDR3 spans 13 residues. From germline, CDR1 is MGHRA and CDR2 YSYEKL. Here the CDR3 DNA reads TGCGCCAGCAGCCAAGATCATTTCTACGAGCAGTACTTC. Residues: CASSQDHFYEQYF.

In this sample, this clonotype turned up a few times. The chain uses TRBV7-2 and TRBJ2-1; D tentatively fits TRBD1 or TRBD2 (7 bases each). Germline-derived CDR1 and CDR2 are SGHTA and FQGNSA. V lost 1 base and J lost 7, with 20 bases in between. The CDR3 totals 17 residues. DNA for the CDR3: TGTGCCAGCAGCTTAGTTTTATTTGACAGGGAGGGAAATGAGCAGTTCTTC. Its protein is CASSLVLFDREGNEQFF.

The rearrangement joins TRBV7-2 to TRBJ2-7; 10 bases agree with TRBD1. There are 15 residues in the CDR3. Germline V gene lookup returns CDR1 SGHTA and CDR2 FQGNSA. Trimming removed 5 bases from V and 0 bases from J; junction bases left unmatched: 4. CDR3 DNA: TGTGCCAGCAGCCGGACAGGGGGGAGCTCCTACGAGCAGTACTTC. Its translation: CASSRTGGSSYEQYF.

This clonotype has at least ten counts. This chain joins TRBV20-1 and TRBJ2-1, with 7 positions matching TRBD2. The CDR3 is 15 amino acids. J gave up 2 bases and V 0 bases, and 4 bases lay outside the gene matches. Germline CDR1 DFQATT, CDR2 SNEGSKA (reference sequence). CDR3 in amino acids: CSAREGTIPYNEQFF. The CDR3 DNA is TGCAGTGCTAGAGAGGGGACTATACCCTACAATGAGCAGTTCTTC.

This clonotype was counted between two and nine times. The chain is built from TRBV7-9 and TRBJ2-1; maybe TRBD2 (5 bases). The CDR3 extends over 11 amino acids. CDR1 and CDR2 from the germline V gene are SEHNR and FQNEAQ (reference sequence). V dropped 6 bases and J dropped 5 bases, with 5 bases sitting between them. The CDR3 loop reads CASRGDNEQFF. CDR3 sequence (DNA): TGTGCCAGCAGGGGAGACAATGAGCAGTTCTTC.

In this sample, this clonotype turned up many times. The CDR3 spells CASSPDQGGQPQHF. The CDR3, as DNA: TGTGCCAGCAGCCCCGATCAGGGTGGTCAGCCCCAGCATTTT. The chain is built from TRBV6-1 and TRBJ1-5, with a weak D call TRBD1 (5 bases). This CDR3 contains 14 residues. The V end lost 6 bases, the J end lost 6 bases, and 15 bases lay between the germline ends. CDR1 and CDR2 from the germline V gene are MNHNS and SASEGT.

The V and J genes are TRBV6-2 or TRBV6-3 and TRBJ1-5, with 8 nucleotides matching TRBD1. The CDR3 has 17 amino acids. V was pared by 2 bases and J by 4 bases, with 10 bases of the junction left unmatched. The germline gives CDR1 MNHEY, CDR2 SVGEGT. The CDR3 DNA reads TGTGCCAGCAGTTACCCGACAGGGGCCGTGGTTAATCAGCCCCAGCATTTT. Amino acids: CASSYPTGAVVNQPQHF.

A few counts support this clonotype. The V gene is TRBV19, the J gene TRBJ2-5, with a weak D call TRBD2 (5 bases). Per the germline V gene, CDR1 is LNHDA and CDR2 is SQIVND (reference sequence). The CDR3 is 13 residues long. This chain's CDR3 is CACRETPQETQYF. The CDR3 DNA is TGTGCGTGTAGGGAGACCCCACAAGAGACCCAGTACTTC.